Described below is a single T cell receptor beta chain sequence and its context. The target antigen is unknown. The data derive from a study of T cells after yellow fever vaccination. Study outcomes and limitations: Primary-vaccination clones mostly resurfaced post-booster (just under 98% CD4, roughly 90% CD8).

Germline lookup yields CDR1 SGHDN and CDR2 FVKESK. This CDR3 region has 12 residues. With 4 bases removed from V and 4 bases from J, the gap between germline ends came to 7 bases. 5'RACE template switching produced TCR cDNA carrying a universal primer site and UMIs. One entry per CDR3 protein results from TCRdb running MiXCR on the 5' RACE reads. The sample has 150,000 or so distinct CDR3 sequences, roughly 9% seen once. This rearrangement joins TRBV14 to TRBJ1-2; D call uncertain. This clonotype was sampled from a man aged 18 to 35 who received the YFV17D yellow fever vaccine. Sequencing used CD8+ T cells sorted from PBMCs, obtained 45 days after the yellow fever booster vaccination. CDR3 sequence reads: CASSRRGYGYTF. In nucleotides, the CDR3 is TGTGCCAGCAGCCGAAGAGGCTATGGCTACACCTTC.